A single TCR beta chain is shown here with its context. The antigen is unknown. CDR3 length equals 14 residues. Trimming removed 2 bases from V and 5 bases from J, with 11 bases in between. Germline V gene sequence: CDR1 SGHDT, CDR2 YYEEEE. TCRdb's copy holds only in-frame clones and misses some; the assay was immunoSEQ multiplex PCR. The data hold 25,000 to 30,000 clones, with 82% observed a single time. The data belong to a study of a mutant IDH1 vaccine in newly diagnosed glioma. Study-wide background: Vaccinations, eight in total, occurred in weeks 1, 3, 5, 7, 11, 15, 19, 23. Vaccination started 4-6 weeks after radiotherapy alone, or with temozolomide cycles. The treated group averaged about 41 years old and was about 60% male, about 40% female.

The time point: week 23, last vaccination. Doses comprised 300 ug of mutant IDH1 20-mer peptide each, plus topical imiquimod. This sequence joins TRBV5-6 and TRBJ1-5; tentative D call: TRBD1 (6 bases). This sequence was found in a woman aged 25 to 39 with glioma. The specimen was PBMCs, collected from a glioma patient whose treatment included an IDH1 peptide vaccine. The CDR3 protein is CASSFGGAYQPQHF. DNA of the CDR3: TGTGCCAGCAGCTTTGGGGGGGCCTATCAGCCCCAGCATTTT.